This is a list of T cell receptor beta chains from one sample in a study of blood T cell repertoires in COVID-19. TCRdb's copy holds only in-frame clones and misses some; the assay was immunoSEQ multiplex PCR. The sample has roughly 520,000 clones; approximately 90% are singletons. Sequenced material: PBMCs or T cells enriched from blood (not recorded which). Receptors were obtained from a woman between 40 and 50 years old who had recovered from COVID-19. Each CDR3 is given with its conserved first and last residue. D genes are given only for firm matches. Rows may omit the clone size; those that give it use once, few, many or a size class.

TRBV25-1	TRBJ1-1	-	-	TGTGCCAGCTCACACGCCCGGAACACTGAAGCTTTCTTT	CASSHARNTEAFF
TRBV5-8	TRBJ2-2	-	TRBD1	TGTGCCAGCAGCTTGGGGACAGGGGGTGTCATCGGGGAGCTGTTTTTT	CASSLGTGGVIGELFF
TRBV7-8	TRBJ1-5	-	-	TGTGCCAGCAGCTTAGGTCGGGGAGGTCAGCCCCAGCATTTT	CASSLGRGGQPQHF
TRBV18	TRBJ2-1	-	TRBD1	TGTGCCAGCTCACCGGGACAGGGGTTCAATGAGCAGTTCTTC	CASSPGQGFNEQFF
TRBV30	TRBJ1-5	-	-	TGTGCCTGGGAAGATCAGGGATCCCCAATACAGCCCCAGCATTTT	CAWEDQGSPIQPQHF
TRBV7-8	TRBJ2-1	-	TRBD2	TGTGCCAGCAGCCCCCGGGGGGCGGGAGGGTTAGGGGGTGAGCAGTTCTTC	CASSPRGAGGLGGEQFF
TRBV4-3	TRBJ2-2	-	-	TGCGCCAGCAGCCAAGAGAGGGTTAGGGGGATCAACACCGGGGAGCTGTTTTTT	CASSQERVRGINTGELFF
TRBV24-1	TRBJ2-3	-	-	TGTGCCACCAGTGGACAAGTCACAGATACGCAGTATTTT	CATSGQVTDTQYF
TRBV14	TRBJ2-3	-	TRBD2	TGTGCCAGCAGCCCCTGGCCGGCACTTGGCCGACTAGCGGGAGACACAGATACGCAGTATTTT	CASSPWPALGRLAGDTDTQYF
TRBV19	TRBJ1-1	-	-	TGTGCCAGTAGTATGTCAGGGGCGACTGAAGCTTTCTTT	CASSMSGATEAFF
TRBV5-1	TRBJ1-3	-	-	TGCGCCAGCAGCTTGGGAACAAACTCTGGAAACACCATATATTTT	CASSLGTNSGNTIYF
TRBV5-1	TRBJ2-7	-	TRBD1	TGCGCCAGCAGCTTGGGTCCTCGGACAGGGGACTCGATCGAGCAGTACTTC	CASSLGPRTGDSIEQYF
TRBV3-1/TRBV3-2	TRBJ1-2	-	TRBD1	TGTGCCAGCAGCTTAACAGGGGAACAAGGCTACACCTTC	CASSLTGEQGYTF
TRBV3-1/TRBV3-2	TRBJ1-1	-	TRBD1	TGTGCCAGCAGCCCCCACAGGGGGATGAACACTGAAGCTTTCTTT	CASSPHRGMNTEAFF
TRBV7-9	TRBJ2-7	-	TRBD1	TGTGCCAGCAGGACCGGGACAGGGGGGTACGAGCAGTACTTC	CASRTGTGGYEQYF
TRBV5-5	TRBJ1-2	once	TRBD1	TGTGCCAGCAGCTCGGGACAGGGGAATGGCTACACCTTC	CASSSGQGNGYTF
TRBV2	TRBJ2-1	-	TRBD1	TGTGCCAGCAGTCGCCTGACCGGGACAGGGTTTAGCGGCTACTCCTACAATGAGCAGTTCTTC	CASSRLTGTGFSGYSYNEQFF
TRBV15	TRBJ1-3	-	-	TGTGCCACCAGCAGAGATCTCGGTCGGTTTGGAAACACCATATATTTT	CATSRDLGRFGNTIYF
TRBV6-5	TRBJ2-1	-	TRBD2	TGTGCCAGCAGTTGGGTTGGCGGGAGATTGGATGAGCAGTTCTTC	CASSWVGGRLDEQFF
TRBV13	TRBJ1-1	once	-	TGTGCCAGCAGCTTGCGGGGTCCTGAAGCTTTCTTT	CASSLRGPEAFF
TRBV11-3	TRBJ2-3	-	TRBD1	TGTGCCAGCAGCTTAGATGGTGGACAGGGCACAGATACGCAGTATTTT	CASSLDGGQGTDTQYF
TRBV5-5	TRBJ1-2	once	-	TGTGCCAGCAGCTCGATGATTGGGGGGTCCGGAGGGACCTTC	CASSSMIGGSGGTF
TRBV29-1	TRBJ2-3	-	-	TGCAGCGTTGAAGACGGCACAGATACGCAGTATTTT	CSVEDGTDTQYF
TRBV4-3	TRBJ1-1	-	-	TGCGCCAGCAGCGGCGGGGCGCGGACTGAAGCTTTCTTT	CASSGGARTEAFF
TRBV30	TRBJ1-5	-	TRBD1	TGTGCCTGGAGTGTACCAGGGGGGTTAACGCAGCCCCAGCATTTT	CAWSVPGGLTQPQHF
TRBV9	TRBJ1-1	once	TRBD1	TGTGCCAGCAGCGTCACCGGGACAGGGAACACTGAAGCTTTCTTT	CASSVTGTGNTEAFF
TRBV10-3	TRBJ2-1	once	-	TGTGCCATCAGTGGCCCAGCGGTGAGTAATGAGCAGTTCTTC	CAISGPAVSNEQFF
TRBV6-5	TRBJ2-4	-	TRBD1	TGTGCCAGCAGGGGGACAGGGCTCAAAAACATTCAGTACTTC	CASRGTGLKNIQYF
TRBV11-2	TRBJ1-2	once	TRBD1	TGTGCCAGCAGCCAGACAGGGCGGCCTCACTATGGCTACACCTTC	CASSQTGRPHYGYTF
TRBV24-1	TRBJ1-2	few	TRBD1	TGTGCCACCAGTGATCGCCGGGACAGGGTCTATGGCTACACCTTC	CATSDRRDRVYGYTF
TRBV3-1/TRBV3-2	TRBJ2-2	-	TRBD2	TGTGCCAGCAGCCCGCCGGGACTAGCGTCCGGGGAGCTGTTTTTT	CASSPPGLASGELFF
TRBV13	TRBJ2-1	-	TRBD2	TGTGCCAGCAGCTCCGTAATACCGGGACTAGCGGGAGAAAACTCCTACAATGAGCAGTTCTTC	CASSSVIPGLAGENSYNEQFF
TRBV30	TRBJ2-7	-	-	TGTGCCTGGAAAACAGCGAACAGGCAGCAGTACTTC	CAWKTANRQQYF
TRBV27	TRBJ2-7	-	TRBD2	TGTGCCAGCAGCCTACAGAGCGGGGCCGTCTACGAGCAGTACTTC	CASSLQSGAVYEQYF
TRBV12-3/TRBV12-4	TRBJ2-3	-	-	TGTGCCAGCAGTCAACAAGCTAGAGTTAACCAATATTTT	CASSQQARVNQYF
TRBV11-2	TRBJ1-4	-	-	TGTGCCAGCAGCCCAGGGGTTGCCGAAAAACTGTTTTTT	CASSPGVAEKLFF
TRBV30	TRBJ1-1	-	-	TGTGCCTGGAGTGTGTCCCTCGAAGCTTTCTTT	CAWSVSLEAFF
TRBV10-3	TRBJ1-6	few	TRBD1	TGTGCCATCAGGCTCGGGACAGTTTCACCCCTCCACTTT	CAIRLGTVSPLHF
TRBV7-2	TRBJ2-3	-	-	TGTGCCAGCAGCTTAGCCAGGGGTTCAGATACGCAGTATTTT	CASSLARGSDTQYF
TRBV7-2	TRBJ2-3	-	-	TGTGCCAGCAGCTTACTGGGCGATACGCAGTATTTT	CASSLLGDTQYF
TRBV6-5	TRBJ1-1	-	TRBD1	TGTGCCAGCAGCCTAGGGACAGGGAACACTGAAGCTTTCTTT	CASSLGTGNTEAFF
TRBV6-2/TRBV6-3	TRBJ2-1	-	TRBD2	TGTGCCAGCAGTTGGACACCACTAGCGGGAGGAGGCTCCTACAATGAGCAGTTCTTC	CASSWTPLAGGGSYNEQFF
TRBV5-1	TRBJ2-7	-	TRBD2	TGCGCCAGCAGCCCAAGCGGGAGTGTTTACGAGCAGTACTTC	CASSPSGSVYEQYF
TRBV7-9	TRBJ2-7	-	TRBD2	TGTGCCAGCTCCCCGGGAGGCTACGAGCAGTACTTC	CASSPGGYEQYF
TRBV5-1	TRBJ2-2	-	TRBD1	TGCGCCAGCAGCTTGACAGGGGCAGACACCGGGGAGCTGTTTTTT	CASSLTGADTGELFF
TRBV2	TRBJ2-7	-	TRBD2	TGTGCCAGCAGGAGCGGGAGTTACGAGCAGTACTTC	CASRSGSYEQYF
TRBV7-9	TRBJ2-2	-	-	TGTGCCAGCACCCTTAATGGGCCCGGGGAGCTGTTTTTT	CASTLNGPGELFF
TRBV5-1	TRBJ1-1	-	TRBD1	TGCGCCAGCAGCTTGGGGGGACAGGGGGCGCGAGCTTTCTTT	CASSLGGQGARAFF
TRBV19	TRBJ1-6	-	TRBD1	TGTGCCAGTAGTACCCAGACAGGGGCAGGTTCACCCCTCCACTTT	CASSTQTGAGSPLHF